A single sample is the source of the 23 T cell receptor beta chains below, sequenced in a study of early T cells in non-severe SARS-CoV-2 infection. TCRdb independently ran MiXCR on the 5' RACE reads; one entry per CDR3 protein. The sample yields more than 80,000 distinct CDR3 sequences, approximately 15% seen once. Sequenced: whole blood. Receptor source: an adult who was a healthcare worker with PCR-confirmed SARS-CoV-2 infection or an uninfected control (not recorded which).

This clonotype showed up just a few times. The J gene is TRBJ2-5, the V gene TRBV28, with TRBD2 matching 10 bases. Germline V CDR1 and CDR2: MDHEN, SYDVKM. V lost 8 bases, J lost 9 bases, and 15 bases stayed unmatched. This CDR3 spans 15 amino acids. The CDR3 sequence: CASGLLLAGDAAQYF. In DNA form, the CDR3 reads TGTGCCAGCGGATTGTTGCTAGCGGGAGATGCGGCCCAGTACTTC.

There are many counts of this clonotype. V and J are TRBV6-2 or TRBV6-3 and TRBJ1-1; D is ambiguous. Between the trimmed V and J ends, which lost 7 bases and 0 bases, there was a span of 15 bases. The CDR3 sequence is 15 residues long. Germline assignment: CDR1 MNHEY and CDR2 SVGEGT. The CDR3 reads CASKAGGSMNTEAFF. CDR3 nucleotide sequence: TGTGCCAGCAAGGCGGGCGGCTCAATGAACACTGAAGCTTTCTTT.

This clonotype was recorded many times. The chain combines TRBV19 with TRBJ1-5; 8 bases line up with TRBD1. The CDR3 extends over 15 amino acids. After removal of 3 bases from V and 4 bases from J, the junction contained 5 bases not matched to a gene. Germline CDR1 LNHDA, CDR2 SQIVND (reference sequence). CDR3 sequence: CASSIGQGGNQPQHF. DNA of the CDR3: TGTGCCAGTAGTATCGGACAGGGAGGAAATCAGCCCCAGCATTTT.

In its sample, this clonotype was seen a few times. The chain's CDR3 is CASSQDSRPNEKLFF. The CDR3 DNA reads TGTGCCAGCTCCCAGGACAGCCGTCCTAATGAAAAACTGTTTTTT. The chain uses TRBV18 and TRBJ1-4; TRBD1 might be the D (6 bases). Per the germline V gene, CDR1 is KGHSH and CDR2 is LQKENI. The V end lost 6 bases, the J end lost 3 bases, and 14 bases lay between the germline ends. This CDR3 is 15 amino acids long.

This clonotype was counted many times. The chain uses TRBV10-2 and TRBJ2-1; unclear D gene. The CDR3 consists of 12 residues. Germline lookup yields CDR1 WSHSY and CDR2 SAAADI. The germline V and J ends were trimmed by 7 bases and 6 bases, with 10 bases remaining between them. The CDR3 DNA sequence: TGCGCCAGCATGAGAAGTGGCAATGAGCAGTTCTTC. Protein product: CASMRSGNEQFF.

This clonotype was seen only a few times. The chain joins TRBV7-6 to TRBJ2-3; D gene unclear. The CDR3 totals 13 residues. In germline, CDR1 is SGHVS, CDR2 FNYEAQ. V lost 5 bases, J lost 1 base, and 7 bases lay in between. Here the CDR3 reads CASSRLGTDTQYF. The CDR3 DNA sequence: TGTGCCAGCAGCAGACTCGGCACAGATACGCAGTATTTT.

This clonotype has just a few counts. This chain joins TRBV7-8 and TRBJ2-6; D is undetermined. This CDR3 spans 16 amino acids. Between the trimmed V and J ends, which lost 0 bases and 0 bases, there was a span of 6 bases. CDR1 and CDR2 from the germline V gene are SGHVS and FQNEAQ. CDR3 in DNA: TGTGCCAGCAGCTTAGCCCCACGCTCTGGGGCCAACGTCCTGACTTTC. Its translation is CASSLAPRSGANVLTF.

This clonotype was detected a few times. This chain connects TRBV5-4 to TRBJ2-1; the match to TRBD2 covers 14 bases. With 1 base clipped from V and 6 bases from J, the junction kept 3 bases outside the gene matches. The CDR3 is made up of 16 amino acids. Per the germline V gene, CDR1 is SGHNT and CDR2 is YYREEE (reference sequence). CDR3 sequence (DNA): TGTGCCAGCAGCTTGCGACTAGCGGGAGGGGTCAATGAGCAGTTCTTC. Translated, it gives CASSLRLAGGVNEQFF. Full variable domain (remainder filled in from reference TRBV5-4 and TRBJ2-1): ETGVTQSPTHLIKTRGQQVTLRCSSQSGHNTVSWYQQALGQGPQFIFQYYREEENGRGNFPPRFSGLQFPNYSSELNVNALELDDSALYLCASSLRLAGGVNEQFFGPGTRLTVL.

This clonotype was counted between two and nine times. The chain combines TRBV21-1 with TRBJ2-1; the table's TRBD1 call for D was not verified on the DNA. TRBV21-1 is noted as a pseudogene. This CDR3 is 15 amino acids long. CDR3 in DNA: TGTGCCAGCACCCAGAGGACAGGGATATTCAATGAGCAGTTCTTC. This sequence encodes CASTQRTGIFNEQFF.

The chain has TRBV18 and TRBJ2-3; D is perhaps TRBD2 (5 bases). The CDR3 runs 16 residues. Germline V lookup: CDR1 KGHSH, CDR2 LQKENI. V was shortened by 6 bases and J by 0 bases, with 16 bases between the two germline ends. Written as DNA, the CDR3 is TGTGCCAGCTCGCCCGTGAGGGAAACTAGCACAGATACGCAGTATTTT. Translating it yields CASSPVRETSTDTQYF.

The rearrangement links TRBV25-1 to TRBJ1-5, with D uncertain. Per the germline V gene, CDR1 is MGHDK and CDR2 is SYGVNS. This CDR3 contains 11 residues. The germline V and J ends were trimmed by 4 bases and 9 bases, with 7 bases remaining between them. CDR3 protein: CASSAGTPQHF. The CDR3 nucleotides read TGTGCCAGCAGTGCCGGTACGCCCCAGCATTTT.

This clonotype was counted ten times or more. This chain uses TRBV20-1 with TRBJ1-4; D gene uncertain. Trimming removed 5 bases at V and 4 bases at J, with 11 bases between. CDR3 length: 13 amino acids. Germline V CDR1 and CDR2: DFQATT, SNEGSKA (reference sequence). The CDR3 DNA reads as TGCAGTGCTCCTGGACTGATTAATGAAAAACTGTTTTTT. It translates to CSAPGLINEKLFF.

The rearrangement joins TRBV6-5 to TRBJ1-2, with TRBD1 as a possible D gene (5 bases). The CDR3 is 14 residues long. CDR1 and CDR2 from the germline V gene are MNHEY and SVGAGI. Trimming stripped 3 bases from V and 9 bases from J, with 17 bases between. CDR3 in DNA: TGTGCCAGCAGTTATTGGCAGGGAGAGTTGAGCTACACCTTC. It encodes CASSYWQGELSYTF.

This chain connects TRBV4-1 to TRBJ1-1; D unclear. The germline V gene encodes CDR1 MGHRA and CDR2 YSYEKL. V lost 4 bases, J lost 0 bases, and 12 bases lay in between. The CDR3 loop spans 15 amino acids. DNA for the CDR3: TGCGCCAGCAGCCTTAGGGTGTCCATGAACACTGAAGCTTTCTTT. Translation: CASSLRVSMNTEAFF.

This clonotype was observed a few times. J is TRBJ2-1 and V is TRBV6-1; D is possibly TRBD2 (5 bases). This CDR3 region has 17 residues. V was trimmed by 5 bases and J by 4 bases, leaving 21 bases between them. Germline CDR1 reads MNHNS; CDR2 reads SASEGT. CDR3 loop: CASSLDGLAARYNEQFF. CDR3 nucleotide sequence: TGTGCCAGCAGTTTGGATGGGCTAGCAGCAAGATACAATGAGCAGTTCTTC.

This clonotype has a handful of counts. The J gene is TRBJ2-7, the V gene TRBV7-9; 7 nucleotides align to TRBD2. Germline CDR1 SEHNR, CDR2 FQNEAQ (reference sequence). The CDR3 length is 14 residues. V was clipped by 5 bases and J by 3 bases; unmatched bases: 7. In DNA form, the CDR3 reads TGTGCCAGCAGCGCCGGGGAGGGAATCTACGAGCAGTACTTC. It encodes CASSAGEGIYEQYF.

The V gene is TRBV28, the J gene TRBJ1-1; D is unresolved. The CDR3 length is 15 residues. Germline loops: CDR1 MDHEN, CDR2 SYDVKM. The ends were cut back, 3 bases at V and 3 bases at J, with 14 bases in the middle. Here the CDR3 reads CASSLSWTPDTEAFF. In DNA form, the CDR3 reads TGTGCCAGCAGTTTGTCCTGGACCCCTGACACTGAAGCTTTCTTT.

The V and J genes are TRBV7-6 and TRBJ2-2; no firm D call. This CDR3 spans 15 amino acids. V was clipped by 1 base and J by 1 base, with 7 bases between them. CDR1 SGHVS and CDR2 FNYEAQ come from the germline V gene. The CDR3 DNA follows: TGTGCCAGCAGCTTAGTAGAACTGAACACCGGGGAGCTGTTTTTT. This translates into CASSLVELNTGELFF.

The chain combines TRBV5-4 with TRBJ1-1, with D possibly matching TRBD1 (5 bases). Trimming removed 5 bases at V and 5 bases at J, with 16 bases between. Germline CDR1 SGHNT, CDR2 YYREEE (reference sequence). The CDR3 extends over 14 amino acids. The CDR3 region is CASREGQGGTEAFF. DNA for the CDR3: TGTGCCAGCAGGGAGGGGCAAGGTGGGACTGAAGCTTTCTTT.

The sample holds a few counts of this clonotype. V is TRBV27 and J is TRBJ1-2; D is uncertain. V was cut by 6 bases and J by 7 bases, with 18 bases left in between. The CDR3 is 14 residues long. Germline values: CDR1 MNHEY, CDR2 SMNVEV (reference sequence). This CDR3 is CASSPGRGYGGYTF. Written as DNA, the CDR3 is TGTGCCAGCAGCCCGGGTCGAGGTTATGGTGGCTACACCTTC.

This clonotype was found many times. The rearrangement links TRBV25-1 to TRBJ2-1; D might be TRBD2 (5 bases). CDR1 and CDR2 (germline): MGHDK, SYGVNS. V gave up 4 bases and J gave up 2 bases, with 6 bases separating them. This CDR3 has 13 amino acids. The CDR3 spells CASSVSAYNEQFF. The CDR3 nucleotides are TGTGCCAGCAGTGTTAGCGCCTACAATGAGCAGTTCTTC.

The chain combines TRBV12-3 or TRBV12-4 with TRBJ2-7; tentative D call: TRBD1 (5 bases). CDR3 length equals 14 residues. Trimming stripped 0 bases from V and 5 bases from J, with 11 bases between. The chain's CDR3 is CASSLASGPHEQYF. The CDR3 nucleotides read TGTGCCAGCAGTTTAGCATCAGGGCCCCACGAGCAGTACTTC.

This chain uses TRBV7-8 with TRBJ2-1; no reliable D call. The CDR3 length is 13 residues. Trimming removed 3 bases at V and 8 bases at J, with 11 bases between. Germline CDR1 SGHVS, CDR2 FQNEAQ. The CDR3 bases are TGTGCCAGCAGCTTCGACCCTAGGCATGAGCAGTTCTTC. Protein sequence: CASSFDPRHEQFF.